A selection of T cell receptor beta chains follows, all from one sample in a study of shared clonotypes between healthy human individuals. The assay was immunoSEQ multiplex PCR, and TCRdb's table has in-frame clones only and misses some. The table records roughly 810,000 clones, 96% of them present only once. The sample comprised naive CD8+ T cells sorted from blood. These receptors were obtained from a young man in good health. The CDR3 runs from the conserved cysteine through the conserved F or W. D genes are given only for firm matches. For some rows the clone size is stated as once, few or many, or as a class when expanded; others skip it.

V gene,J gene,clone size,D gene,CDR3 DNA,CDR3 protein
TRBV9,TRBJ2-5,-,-,TGTGCCAGCAGGCGGGACACCCAAGAGACCCAGTACTTC,CASRRDTQETQYF
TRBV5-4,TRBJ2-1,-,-,TGTGCCAGCAGAGGAGCCCCCGACAATGAGCAGTTCTTC,CASRGAPDNEQFF
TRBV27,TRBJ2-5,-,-,TGTGCCAGCAGTTCCCACACGGGGGCGCCGGCCCAAGAGACCCAGTACTTC,CASSSHTGAPAQETQYF
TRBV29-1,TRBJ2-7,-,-,TGCAGCGTTGTTACGATAATGGCGACAGGAACCTACGAGCAGTACTTC,CSVVTIMATGTYEQYF
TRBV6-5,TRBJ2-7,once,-,TGTGCCAGCAGTTACTGGGGAAGCACCACCTACGAGCAGTACTTC,CASSYWGSTTYEQYF
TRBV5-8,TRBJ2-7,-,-,TGTGCCAGCAGCGACGACACAGCCGAGCAGTACTTC,CASSDDTAEQYF
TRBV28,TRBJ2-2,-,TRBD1,TGTGCCAGCAGTTTACAGGGGGACAACACCGGGGAGCTGTTTTTT,CASSLQGDNTGELFF
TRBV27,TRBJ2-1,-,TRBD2,TGTGCCAGCAGTTCTTCTTATCCGACTAGCGGGAGGGCCTCGGGTAAGCTCTACAATGAGCAGTTCTTC,CASSSSYPTSGRASGKLYNEQFF
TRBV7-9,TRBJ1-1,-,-,TGTGCCAGCAGCCCAACACCAAACACTGAAGCTTTCTTT,CASSPTPNTEAFF
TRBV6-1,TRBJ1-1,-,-,TGTGCCAGCAGTGGACAAATTGAAGCTTTCTTT,CASSGQIEAFF
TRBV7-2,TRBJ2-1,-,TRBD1,TGTGCCAGCAGCCTGCTCGACAGGGGGGATAATGAGCAGTTCTTC,CASSLLDRGDNEQFF
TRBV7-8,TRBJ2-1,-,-,TGTGCCAGCAGCTTTCATGCCAAGCGGTTCATTGAGCAGTTCTTC,CASSFHAKRFIEQFF
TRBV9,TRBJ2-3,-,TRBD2,TGTGCCAGCAGCTCCGGGACTAGCGGGGCCCCCACAGATACGCAGTATTTT,CASSSGTSGAPTDTQYF
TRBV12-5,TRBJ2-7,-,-,TGTGCTAGTGGCCTGACTTCCTACGAGCAGTACTTC,CASGLTSYEQYF
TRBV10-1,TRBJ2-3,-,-,TGCGCCAGCAGTGAGGGGCCGGTGATTAGCACAGATACGCAGTATTTT,CASSEGPVISTDTQYF
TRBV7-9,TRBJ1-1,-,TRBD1,TGTGCCAGCAGCTTAACAGGGGGCAACACTGAAGCTTTCTTT,CASSLTGGNTEAFF
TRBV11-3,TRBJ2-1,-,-,TGTGCCAGCAGCTTCGGGACCCGGGACGAGCAGTTCTTC,CASSFGTRDEQFF
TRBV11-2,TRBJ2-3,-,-,TGTGCCAGCATCCTATATGAGGGGGGGGGCAGGGCAGATACGCAGTATTTT,CASILYEGGGRADTQYF
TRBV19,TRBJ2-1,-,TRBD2,TGTGCCAGTACCAACCTAGCGGCAAATGAGCAGTTCTTC,CASTNLAANEQFF
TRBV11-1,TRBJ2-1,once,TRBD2,TGTGCCAGCAGCTTCGGACTAGCGGGAGGGTTTATATACAATGAGCAGTTCTTC,CASSFGLAGGFIYNEQFF
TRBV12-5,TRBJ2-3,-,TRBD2,TGTGCTAGTGGTTTCGGAGAGCGGGGGAAGTCCACAGATACGCAGTATTTT,CASGFGERGKSTDTQYF
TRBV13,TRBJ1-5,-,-,TGTGCCAGCAGCTTAGGGGGGAATCATCAGCCCCAGCATTTT,CASSLGGNHQPQHF
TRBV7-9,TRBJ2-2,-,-,TGTGCCAGCAGCTCCAAAGACAGGGAGGGGAGCACCGGGGAGCTGTTTTTT,CASSSKDREGSTGELFF
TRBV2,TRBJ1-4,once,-,TGTGCCAGCAGGGGGTTCGAAAAACTGTTTTTT,CASRGFEKLFF
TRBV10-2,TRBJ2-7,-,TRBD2,TGCGCCAGCAGTGTAATCAGTGGGCTAGCGGACTACGAGCAGTACTTC,CASSVISGLADYEQYF
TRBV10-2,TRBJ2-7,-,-,TGCGCCAGCACTGGACGGGACTCCGGGGTATTCTACGAGCAGTACTTC,CASTGRDSGVFYEQYF
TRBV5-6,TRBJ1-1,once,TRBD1,TGTGCCAGCAGCTTGGCTAGCAGGGGGGACACTGAAGCTTTCTTT,CASSLASRGDTEAFF
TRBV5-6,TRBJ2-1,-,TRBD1,TGTGCCAGCAGCTTGGAGACAGGGGACAGGGTTAAGTTCTTC,CASSLETGDRVKFF
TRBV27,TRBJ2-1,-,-,TGTGCCTGCCGGGACTCCCCCTACAATGAGCAGTTCTTC,CACRDSPYNEQFF
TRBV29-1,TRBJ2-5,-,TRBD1,TGCAGCGTTGAGCTTGACAGGGTGGGAGAGACCCAGTACTTC,CSVELDRVGETQYF
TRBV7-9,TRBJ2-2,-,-,TGTGCCAGCACCCCTAGGGAAAACACCGGGGAGCTGTTTTTT,CASTPRENTGELFF